Sequencing of this TCR beta chain was carried out in a study of CD8+ T cells in alopecia areata. Whole-study context: Dosing with tofacitinib proceeded for 6 to 18 months, followed by 6 months off drug. For treated patients, severity scores reflected the percentage of scalp area affected. Study observations and caveats: There was only one nonresponder, so it was unclear how baseline CD8+ expansion relates to response.

From germline, CDR1 is LGHNA and CDR2 YNFKEQ. After removal of 4 bases from V and 5 bases from J, the junction contained 4 bases not matched to a gene. The length of the CDR3 is 15 residues. Treatment described: oral pan-JAK inhibitor, 5-10 mg twice daily. cDNA serving as the sequencing template came from extracted, reverse transcribed RNA. Libraries were prepared by immunoSEQ multiplex PCR; TCRdb keeps only in-frame clonotypes and omits some of them. This sample has hundreds of thousands of clones, with under 40% found just once. Comments on this clone: As yet, its antigen is unknown.

The chain has TRBV4-2 and TRBJ2-3; TRBD1 aligns across 12 bases. This material consisted of CD4+ T cells sorted from blood, taken at roughly week 30, from a patient treated with tofacitinib. The source of this sequence is a human donor with alopecia areata. CDR3 amino acids: CASSPGTGGKDTQYF. Written as DNA, the CDR3 is TGTGCCAGCAGCCCAGGGACAGGGGGCAAAGATACGCAGTATTTT.